The 14 T cell receptor beta chains below all came from one sample that was sequenced in a study of blood T cell repertoires in COVID-19. The table came from immunoSEQ multiplex PCR; TCRdb's copy has only in-frame clones and leaves some out. The sample includes 150,000 to 160,000 clones, about 85% seen only once; the top ten take 2.4%. The sample consisted of peripheral blood. These TCRs come from a woman aged 70 to 79 with acute or convalescent COVID-19.

Only one count was recorded for this clone. This chain links TRBV29-1 with TRBJ1-2, with D possibly being TRBD1 (5 bases). V lost 1 base and J 6 bases, leaving 12 bases between the germline ends. There are 13 residues in the CDR3. The germline V gene encodes CDR1 SQVTM and CDR2 ANQGSEA. Here the CDR3 reads CSVEGSRRDGYTF. DNA for the CDR3: TGCAGCGTTGAAGGGTCCCGCAGGGATGGCTACACCTTC.

V gene TRBV4-1 combines with J gene TRBJ2-7, with TRBD1 as a possible D gene (6 bases). The V end lost 0 bases, the J end lost 6 bases, and 18 bases lay between the germline ends. CDR1 MGHRA and CDR2 YSYEKL come from the germline V gene. The CDR3 runs to 16 residues. The CDR3 loop is CASSQDRVGGPPEQYV. The CDR3 DNA reads as TGCGCCAGCAGCCAAGATCGGGTAGGGGGACCCCCCGAGCAGTACGTC.

This sequence joins TRBV7-3 and TRBJ2-1, with 9 positions matching TRBD1. Germline V gene sequence: CDR1 SGHTA, CDR2 FQGTGA. CDR3 length: 17 amino acids. V was clipped by 4 bases and J by 0 bases; unmatched bases: 7. The CDR3, as DNA: TGTGCCAGCAGCTCAGGACAGGGGACGAGCTCCTACAATGAGCAGTTCTTC. This translates into CASSSGQGTSSYNEQFF.

J is TRBJ2-7 and V is TRBV5-4; 7 nucleotides match TRBD1. Trimming took 5 bases from V and 4 from J; bases not matched to a gene: 9. Germline values: CDR1 SGHNT, CDR2 YYREEE (reference sequence). This CDR3 contains 14 residues. This CDR3 is CASSYGTELYEQYV. CDR3 nucleotide sequence: TGTGCCAGCAGTTACGGGACAGAGCTGTACGAGCAGTACGTC.

This CDR3 reads CASSLGGGGVETQYF. The CDR3 bases are TGTGCCAGCAGCTTAGGCGGCGGGGGAGTTGAGACCCAGTACTTC. This sequence joins TRBV7-2 and TRBJ2-5; 7 bases match TRBD2. From germline, CDR1 is SGHTA and CDR2 FQGNSA. V lost 1 base and J lost 5; bases outside the gene matches: 7. This CDR3 contains 15 residues.

The CDR3 nucleotides read TGTGCCAGCAGCGCTCTAGGGGGGGGGCCTCGCGTTGAGCAGTTCTTC. It is translated as CASSALGGGPRVEQFF. The chain is built from TRBV2 and TRBJ2-1; possibly TRBD2 for D (7 bases). V gave up 6 bases and J gave up 9 bases, with 24 bases separating them. This CDR3 contains 16 residues. The germline V gene has CDR1 SNHLY and CDR2 FYNNEI. The full variable domain, in which reference TRBV2 and TRBJ2-1 provide the parts outside the CDR3, is EPEVTQTPSHQVTQMGQEVILRCVPISNHLYFYWYRQILGQKVEFLVSFYNNEISEKSEIFDDQFSVERPDGSNFTLKIRSTKLEDSAMYFCASSALGGGPRVEQFFGPGTRLTVL.

The chain is built from TRBV3-1 (or the pseudogene TRBV3-2) and TRBJ1-5; 7 nucleotides match TRBD1. CDR1 is LGHDT, CDR2 YNNKEL, per germline (reference sequence). V lost 4 bases and J lost 5; bases outside the gene matches: 11. The CDR3 is 16 residues long. CDR3 DNA sequence: TGTGCCAGCAGCCTCCTGACAGGGAAGGGAGATCAGCCCCAGCATTTT. Encoded protein: CASSLLTGKGDQPQHF.

This clone was seen more than once but under ten times. The V call is TRBV12-3 or TRBV12-4, the J call TRBJ1-1; D is uncertain. V was cut by 6 bases and J by 7 bases, with 9 bases left in between. The CDR3 runs to 11 residues. The CDR3 sequence: CASRVGVEAFF. CDR3 in DNA: TGTGCCAGCAGGGTGGGAGTTGAAGCTTTCTTT.

The rearrangement uses TRBV29-1 and TRBJ1-6; the D gene is possibly TRBD1 (6 bases). V was pared by 5 bases and J by 9 bases, with 17 bases between. The CDR3 runs 14 residues. CDR1 is SQVTM, CDR2 ANQGSEA, per germline. The CDR3 region is CSVKGTRWISPLHF. CDR3 nucleotide sequence: TGCAGCGTTAAAGGGACAAGGTGGATTTCACCCCTCCACTTT.

V usage is TRBV7-2 and J usage is TRBJ2-7, with D possibly TRBD1 on 5 matching bases. The CDR3 extends over 14 amino acids. CDR1 and CDR2 from the germline V gene are SGHTA and FQGNSA. V lost 5 bases and J 6 bases, leaving 17 bases between the germline ends. The DNA of the CDR3 is TGTGCCAGCAGCCGCGACCCAGGGTCAGGCGAGCAGTACTTC. Amino acid sequence: CASSRDPGSGEQYF.

The J gene is TRBJ1-4, the V gene TRBV3-1 (or the pseudogene TRBV3-2); a possible D gene is TRBD1 (5 bases). CDR1 LGHDT and CDR2 YNNKEL come from the germline V gene (reference sequence). The CDR3 length is 17 residues. Trimming took 6 bases from V and 2 from J, leaving 19 bases between them. The CDR3 DNA is TGTGCCAGCAGTCCGGGACTACTAATTGCGACTAATGAAAAACTGTTTTTT. The encoded protein is CASSPGLLIATNEKLFF.

The chain couples TRBV7-9 to TRBJ1-2, with 11 bases fitting TRBD1. There are 15 residues in the CDR3. The germline CDR1 and CDR2 sequences are SEHNR and FQNEAQ (reference sequence). V was pared by 3 bases and J by 8 bases, with 8 bases of the junction left unmatched. In DNA form, the CDR3 reads TGTGCCAGCAGCTTTGGACAGGGGGCAGGAGAGGGCTACACCTTC. Translated, it gives CASSFGQGAGEGYTF. Filled out from reference TRBV7-9 and TRBJ1-2, the complete variable domain reads DTGVSQNPRHKITKRGQNVTFRCDPISEHNRLYWYRQTLGQGPEFLTYFQNEAQLEKSRLLSDRFSAERPKGSFSTLEIQRTEQGDSAMYLCASSFGQGAGEGYTFGSGTRLTVV.

This chain uses TRBV2 with TRBJ2-2; D might be TRBD1 (6 bases). Looked up from germline, CDR1 is SNHLY and CDR2 is FYNNEI. This CDR3 is 14 amino acids long. Trimming stripped 3 bases from V and 4 bases from J, with 9 bases between. For the CDR3, the DNA is TGTGCCAGCAGTGATCACAGGGCCACCGGGGAGCTGTTTTTT. Protein sequence: CASSDHRATGELFF.

The chain has TRBV5-1 and TRBJ2-3; D is undetermined. The germline V and J ends were trimmed by 0 bases and 1 base, with 6 bases remaining between them. CDR3 size: 14 residues. Germline CDR1 is SGHRS and CDR2 is YFSETQ. In DNA, the CDR3 is TGCGCCAGCAGCTTGGGGAGCGGCACAGATACGCAGTATTTT. Encoded protein: CASSLGSGTDTQYF.